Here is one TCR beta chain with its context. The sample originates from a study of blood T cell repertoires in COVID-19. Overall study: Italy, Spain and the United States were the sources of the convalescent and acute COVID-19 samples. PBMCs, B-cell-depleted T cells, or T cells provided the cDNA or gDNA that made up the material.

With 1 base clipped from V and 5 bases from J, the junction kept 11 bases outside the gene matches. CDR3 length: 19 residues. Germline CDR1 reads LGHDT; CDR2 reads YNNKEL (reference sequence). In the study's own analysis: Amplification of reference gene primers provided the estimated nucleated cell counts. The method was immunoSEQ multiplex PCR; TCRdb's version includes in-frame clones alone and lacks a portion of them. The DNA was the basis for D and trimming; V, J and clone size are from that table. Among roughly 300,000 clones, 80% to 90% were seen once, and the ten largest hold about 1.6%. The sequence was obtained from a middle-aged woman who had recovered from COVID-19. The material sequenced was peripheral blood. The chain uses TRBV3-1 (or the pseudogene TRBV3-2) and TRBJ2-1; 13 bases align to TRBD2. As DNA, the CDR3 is TGTGCCAGCAGCCAAGCGGGTCGGACTAGCGGGGGCTATAACAATGAGCAGTTCTTC. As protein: CASSQAGRTSGGYNNEQFF.